The entry below describes one TCR beta chain. The antigen remains undetermined. Treatment in this sample: approximately 9-day PBMC culture with coronavirus spike peptide pools or control peptides (ViraFEST assay). Gathering of the CD4+ T cells, from the unexposed donor, took place before the COVID-19 pandemic (2011-2018). Negative selection enriched CD4+ T cells from cultures at roughly 10 days. Sequencing of DNA taken from cultured CD4+ T cells relied on the Oncomine TCR Beta short-read assay. From cultured CD4+ T cells, genomic DNA was extracted. Via MiXCR, TCRdb re-called the PCR reads, giving one row per CDR3 protein. The sample carries about 1,900 distinct CDR3 sequences, 64% recorded once. The sample originates from a study of vaccination and CD4 T cells after COVID-19. Study at large: Overlapping spike peptides served as the stimulus for the cells. These peptides came from SARS-CoV-2 and from the common cold coronaviruses HCoV-NL63, HCoV-OC43 and HCoV-229E.

V dropped 5 bases and J dropped 2; count of bases not matched to a gene: 8. CDR1 and CDR2 (germline): SGHVS, FQNEAQ. The CDR3 is 16 residues long. The TCR comes from a human donor in good health. Material for sequencing was CD4+ T cells from blood, cultured in vitro. The chain combines TRBV7-8 with TRBJ2-3, with TRBD2 identical over 9 bases. The CDR3 DNA sequence: TGTGCCAGCAGCCCCAAGACTAGCGGAACCACAGATACGCAGTATTTT. Translating it yields CASSPKTSGTTDTQYF.